This T cell receptor (beta chain) was sequenced for a study of CD8 T cells in ankylosing spondylitis. Study observations and caveats: A motif of eight highly homologous TCR beta variants was seen as apparently characteristic of ankylosing spondylitis blood. A number of the motif variants had already been described in reactive arthritis synovial fluid and blood.

Libraries of TCR beta came from quantitative 5'-RACE with molecular barcodes. TCRdb re-derived calls from the 5' RACE reads in MiXCR, one entry per CDR3 protein. This table holds more than 150,000 distinct CDR3 sequences, around 13% found once. Points on this clonotype: Antigen unknown.

This sequence was found in a male donor with ankylosing spondylitis or in good health (not recorded which). Sequenced: blood, either unsorted or a sorted T cell fraction (not recorded which).

Here the CDR3 DNA reads TGTGCCAGCAGCCCTAGGGCGGTTCCCCCTAACTATGGCTACACCTTC. This gives the protein CASSPRAVPPNYGYTF. This chain uses TRBV7-9 with TRBJ1-2, with D hard to call. Germline V lookup: CDR1 SEHNR, CDR2 FQNEAQ (reference sequence). V was cut by 5 bases and J by 0 bases, with 16 bases left in between. The CDR3 totals 16 residues.